These T cell receptor beta chains were read from a single sample in a study of cytomegalovirus exposure and HLA in healthy donors. Method: immunoSEQ multiplex PCR; TCRdb's copy keeps in-frame clones and lacks some. The sample lists roughly 180,000 clones; more than 65% were seen once. Sequenced input: PBMCs. All receptors derive from a girl between 10 and 17 years old in good health and CMV-seropositive. CDR3s include the opening cysteine and the closing phenylalanine or tryptophan. Fields, in order: clone size, V gene, D gene, J gene, CDR3 length, CDR3 protein, CDR3 DNA. The D gene is left open where the match is weak. Rows give clone size only sometimes, using once, few, many, or a class for an expanded clone.

clone size: few; V gene: TRBV7-9; D gene: TRBD1; J gene: TRBJ2-5; CDR3 length: 14; CDR3 protein: CASGPGTAQETQYF; CDR3 DNA: TGTGCCAGTGGACCCGGGACAGCGCAAGAGACCCAGTACTTC
clone size: .; V gene: TRBV2; D gene: .; J gene: TRBJ2-1; CDR3 length: 10; CDR3 protein: CASSLRGQFF; CDR3 DNA: TGTGCCAGCTCCCTGCGAGGGCAGTTCTTC
clone size: .; V gene: TRBV4-1; D gene: TRBD2; J gene: TRBJ2-5; CDR3 length: 15; CDR3 protein: CASSQLAGNQETQYF; CDR3 DNA: TGCGCCAGCAGCCAGTTAGCGGGGAACCAAGAGACCCAGTACTTC
clone size: once; V gene: TRBV5-4; D gene: TRBD1; J gene: TRBJ1-2; CDR3 length: 18; CDR3 protein: CASAMIKTQGALNYGYTF; CDR3 DNA: TGTGCCAGCGCGATGATAAAAACACAGGGGGCCCTTAACTATGGCTACACCTTC
clone size: few; V gene: TRBV2; D gene: .; J gene: TRBJ1-2; CDR3 length: 12; CDR3 protein: CASTKWTVGYTF; CDR3 DNA: TGTGCCAGCACGAAGTGGACAGTTGGCTACACCTTC
clone size: once; V gene: TRBV5-1; D gene: TRBD1; J gene: TRBJ2-2; CDR3 length: 15; CDR3 protein: CASSLTGGETGELFF; CDR3 DNA: TGCGCCAGCAGCTTAACAGGGGGAGAAACCGGGGAGCTGTTTTTT
clone size: .; V gene: TRBV11-2; D gene: TRBD1; J gene: TRBJ2-7; CDR3 length: 14; CDR3 protein: CASSWGTGAYEQYF; CDR3 DNA: TGTGCCAGCAGCTGGGGGACAGGGGCCTACGAGCAGTACTTC
clone size: .; V gene: TRBV30; D gene: .; J gene: TRBJ1-6; CDR3 length: 13; CDR3 protein: CAWSVRENSPLHF; CDR3 DNA: TGTGCCTGGAGTGTACGAGAGAATTCACCCCTCCACTTT
clone size: .; V gene: TRBV15; D gene: TRBD1; J gene: TRBJ1-5; CDR3 length: 16; CDR3 protein: CATSRGGQARNQPQHF; CDR3 DNA: TGTGCCACCAGCAGAGGGGGACAGGCACGCAATCAGCCCCAGCATTTT
clone size: few; V gene: TRBV4-1; D gene: .; J gene: TRBJ2-5; CDR3 length: 16; CDR3 protein: CASSQDRYGSIETQYF; CDR3 DNA: TGCGCCAGCAGCCAAGATCGCTACGGTAGCATAGAGACCCAGTACTTC
clone size: .; V gene: TRBV28; D gene: .; J gene: TRBJ1-6; CDR3 length: 14; CDR3 protein: CASSFRTDNSPLHF; CDR3 DNA: TGTGCCAGCAGTTTCAGGACAGATAATTCACCCCTCCACTTT
clone size: .; V gene: TRBV5-1; D gene: TRBD2; J gene: TRBJ2-3; CDR3 length: 15; CDR3 protein: CASTALAGGTDTQYF; CDR3 DNA: TGCGCCAGCACCGCCTTAGCGGGGGGGACAGATACGCAGTATTTT
clone size: .; V gene: TRBV12-5; D gene: .; J gene: TRBJ2-7; CDR3 length: 18; CDR3 protein: CASGLGQKTDSHSYEQYF; CDR3 DNA: TGTGCTAGTGGTTTGGGGCAAAAGACAGATTCGCACTCCTACGAGCAGTACTTC
clone size: .; V gene: TRBV19; D gene: .; J gene: TRBJ1-1; CDR3 length: 14; CDR3 protein: CASSILDTNTEAFF; CDR3 DNA: TGTGCCAGTAGTATACTGGACACGAACACTGAAGCTTTCTTT
clone size: .; V gene: TRBV7-9; D gene: .; J gene: TRBJ2-1; CDR3 length: 14; CDR3 protein: CASSLAGGDHEQFF; CDR3 DNA: TGTGCCAGCAGCTTAGCTGGCGGGGACCATGAGCAGTTCTTC
clone size: .; V gene: TRBV5-5; D gene: .; J gene: TRBJ2-5; CDR3 length: 13; CDR3 protein: CASSPEWQETQYF; CDR3 DNA: TGTGCCAGCAGCCCCGAGTGGCAAGAGACCCAGTACTTC